The 18 T cell receptor beta chains reported below all come from one sample, sequenced in a study of blood T cells in healthy people across ages. PCR was performed a second time for about 6 to 11 cycles using a sample-barcoded 5' primer and a J-beta primer mix. TCRdb redid the calling of the 5' RACE reads with MiXCR, one entry per CDR3 protein. The table records roughly 800,000 distinct CDR3 sequences, 55% to 75% of them present only once. The sequencing input was blood. These receptors were collected from a man aged 25-45 years in good health.

The genes are TRBV25-1 and TRBJ1-1, with 7 bases that match TRBD1. This CDR3 has 12 amino acids. V shed 4 bases and J 9 bases; nucleotides not matched to a gene: 5. Per germline, CDR1 MGHDK and CDR2 SYGVNS. CDR3 sequence (DNA): TGTGCCAGCAGTGCCGGACAGGCGCAAGCTTTCTTT. Translated, it gives CASSAGQAQAFF.

This rearrangement joins TRBV6-5 to TRBJ2-3, with 11 positions matching TRBD2. Germline V gives CDR1 MNHEY, CDR2 SVGAGI. The CDR3 consists of 16 residues. Losses at the gene ends were 6 bases for V and 6 bases for J; bases not matched to a gene: 11. The CDR3 region has the DNA TGTGCCAGCAGCCGTAGCGGGGGGGCCTTCGGTGATACGCAGTATTTT. This codes for CASSRSGGAFGDTQYF.

This clonotype showed up just once. V is TRBV7-9 and J is TRBJ1-2; 9 bases align to TRBD1. The ends lost 5 bases at V and 5 bases at J; junction bases unmatched: 9. This CDR3 has 15 residues. CDR1 and CDR2 from the germline V gene are SEHNR and FQNEAQ (reference sequence). CDR3 loop: CASSGVGTGSYGYTF. The CDR3 region has the DNA TGTGCCAGCAGCGGCGTTGGGACAGGGTCTTATGGCTACACCTTC.

The V call is TRBV29-1, the J call TRBJ2-1, with TRBD2 matching 12 bases. The junction had 6 bases not matched to a gene; V was cut back by 6 bases and J by 9 bases. Germline lookup yields CDR1 SQVTM and CDR2 ANQGSEA. CDR3 length: 13 residues. CDR3 bases: TGCAGCGTCGAAAAGACTAGCGGGAGTGAGCAGTTCTTC. Its protein product is CSVEKTSGSEQFF.

V and J are TRBV4-3 and TRBJ2-4; D is ambiguous. CDR1 LGHNA and CDR2 YSLEER come from the germline V gene. CDR3 length equals 13 residues. V was trimmed by 0 bases and J by 13 bases, leaving 13 bases between them. The CDR3, as DNA: TGCGCCAGCAGCCAAGATTCAGGCGGACGCCAGTACTTC. Its translation is CASSQDSGGRQYF.

The chain combines TRBV14 with TRBJ2-3; the D gene is possibly TRBD1 (5 bases). The germline V gene encodes CDR1 SGHDN and CDR2 FVKESK. V lost 3 bases and J 6 bases, leaving 10 bases between the germline ends. This CDR3 contains 13 residues. Here the CDR3 reads CASSHTGGDTQYF. CDR3 nucleotide sequence: TGTGCCAGCAGCCATACAGGTGGGGATACGCAGTATTTT.

CDR3 loop: CASSLAQGRGEQYF. In nucleotides, the CDR3 is TGTGCCAGCAGCTTAGCACAGGGGAGGGGAGAGCAGTACTTC. This chain links TRBV7-2 with TRBJ2-7, with D perhaps given as TRBD1 or TRBD2 (7 bases each). Deletions cut 0 bases from V and 7 bases from J, with 13 bases between. The CDR3 sequence is 14 residues long. Germline lookup yields CDR1 SGHTA and CDR2 FQGNSA. Complete variable domain (other parts from reference TRBV7-2 and TRBJ2-7): GAGVSQSPSNKVTEKGKDVELRCDPISGHTALYWYRQSLGQGLEFLIYFQGNSAPDKSGLPSDRFSAERTGGSVSTLTIQRTQQEDSAVYLCASSLAQGRGEQYFGPGTRLTVT.

The rearrangement joins TRBV6-6 to TRBJ2-5; D is ambiguous. The DNA end favors TRBJ2-7, so the J call may be wrong. This CDR3 region has 12 residues. Germline V gene lookup returns CDR1 MNHNY and CDR2 SVGAGI (reference sequence). CDR3 region: CASSSAPDEQYF. The DNA of the CDR3 is TGTGCCAGCAGTTCGGCCCCGGACGAGCAGTACTTC.

This clonotype appeared once. The chain couples TRBV20-1 to TRBJ2-5; D is perhaps TRBD1 (7 bases). The V gene lost 1 base and the J gene lost 4 bases, with 22 bases spanning the gap. Per germline, CDR1 DFQATT and CDR2 SNEGSKA (reference sequence). The CDR3 has 17 amino acids. In nucleotides, the CDR3 is TGCAGTGCTAGAGGCGGGGTCAGGGGGATGAGTACAGAGACCCAGTACTTC. Its translation is CSARGGVRGMSTETQYF.

This clonotype appeared a single time. The gene calls are TRBV11-1 and TRBJ2-1, with D possibly being TRBD1 or TRBD2 (6 bases each). Germline V lookup: CDR1 SGHAT, CDR2 FQDESV (reference sequence). This CDR3 comprises 15 residues. Trimming removed 4 bases from V and 4 bases from J, with 14 bases in between. This CDR3 reads CASSSPEGGYNEQFF. As DNA, the CDR3 is TGTGCCAGCAGCTCCCCCGAAGGGGGGTACAATGAGCAGTTCTTC. The entire variable domain, with the rest obtained from reference TRBV11-1 and TRBJ2-1, is as follows: EAEVAQSPRYKITEKSQAVAFWCDPISGHATLYWYRQILGQGPELLVQFQDESVVDDSQLPKDRFSAERLKGVDSTLKIQPAELGDSAMYLCASSSPEGGYNEQFFGPGTRLTVL.

DNA of the CDR3: TGTGCCAGCAGTTACATGACTAGCGGGACCTACGAGCAGTACTTC. Amino acids: CASSYMTSGTYEQYF. The chain has TRBV6-6 and TRBJ2-7; TRBD2 aligns across 11 bases. The V segment lost 2 bases and the J segment 2 bases; nucleotides outside the gene matches: 2. Germline V gene data show CDR1 as MNHNY and CDR2 as SVGAGI (reference sequence). The CDR3 is made up of 15 amino acids.

This clonotype was recorded a few times. This chain links TRBV7-9 with TRBJ2-5; no reliable D call. This CDR3 is 14 amino acids long. V was shortened by 4 bases and J by 2 bases, with 11 bases between the two germline ends. Germline V gives CDR1 SEHNR, CDR2 FQNEAQ (reference sequence). CDR3 amino acids: CASSSRTAQETQYF. As DNA, the CDR3 is TGTGCCAGCAGCTCCCGGACGGCGCAAGAGACCCAGTACTTC. The variable domain in full, completed from reference TRBV7-9 and TRBJ2-5, reads DTGVSQNPRHKITKRGQNVTFRCDPISEHNRLYWYRQTLGQGPEFLTYFQNEAQLEKSRLLSDRFSAERPKGSFSTLEIQRTEQGDSAMYLCASSSRTAQETQYFGPGTRLLVL.

V is TRBV20-1 and J is TRBJ1-5, with D maybe TRBD1 (5 bases). V was shortened by 0 bases and J by 0 bases, with 9 bases between the two germline ends. Germline V gene data show CDR1 as DFQATT and CDR2 as SNEGSKA (reference sequence). This CDR3 region has 15 residues. CDR3 DNA sequence: TGCAGTGCTAGAGACACAGGCTATAGCAATCAGCCCCAGCATTTT. Encoded protein: CSARDTGYSNQPQHF.

This clonotype has just a few counts. The rearrangement joins TRBV7-2 to TRBJ2-3, with 7 bases matching TRBD1. The CDR3 consists of 15 residues. The germline V gene encodes CDR1 SGHTA and CDR2 FQGNSA. Trimming at V came to 3 bases and at J to 3 bases, leaving 6 bases not matched to a gene. Written as DNA, the CDR3 is TGTGCCAGCAGCTTCCCGGGACAGCCAACAGATACGCAGTATTTT. Translation gives CASSFPGQPTDTQYF. Variable domain in full (rest from reference TRBV7-2 and TRBJ2-3): GAGVSQSPSNKVTEKGKDVELRCDPISGHTALYWYRQSLGQGLEFLIYFQGNSAPDKSGLPSDRFSAERTGGSVSTLTIQRTQQEDSAVYLCASSFPGQPTDTQYFGPGTRLTVL.

V and J are TRBV13 and TRBJ2-7, with 11 bases aligning to TRBD2. Germline V lookup: CDR1 PRHDT, CDR2 FYEKMQ (reference sequence). The CDR3 is made up of 15 amino acids. With 6 bases clipped from V and 0 bases from J, the junction kept 4 bases outside the gene matches. CDR3 amino acids: CASRASGGRSYEQYF. The CDR3 DNA reads as TGTGCCAGCAGGGCTAGCGGGGGGCGCTCCTACGAGCAGTACTTC.

This clonotype was observed a handful of times. This chain joins TRBV9 and TRBJ2-1; 13 nucleotides agree with TRBD2. V lost 3 bases to trimming and J lost 10 bases; unmatched junction nucleotides: 1. The CDR3 loop spans 13 amino acids. Germline CDR1 and CDR2: SGDLS and YYNGEE. The CDR3 DNA sequence: TGTGCCAGCAGCGGGACTAGCGGGAGAGAGCAGTTCTTC. Translation: CASSGTSGREQFF.

The chain joins TRBV6-2 or TRBV6-3 to TRBJ2-7, with D maybe TRBD2 (6 bases). This CDR3 is built from 13 residues. The germline V gene has CDR1 MNHEY and CDR2 SVGEGT. The V gene lost 7 bases and the J gene lost 3 bases, with 13 bases spanning the gap. The CDR3 region has the DNA TGTGCCAGCACCGGAGGGCAGAGCTACGAGCAGTACTTC. Translating it yields CASTGGQSYEQYF.

CDR3 in DNA: TGTGCCATCACTCCAGAGGGTGGTTCCTACGAGCAGTACTTC. Translated: CAITPEGGSYEQYF. V and J are TRBV10-3 and TRBJ2-7; possible D gene TRBD2, 5 bases. Germline V CDR1 and CDR2: ENHRY, SYGVKD. V dropped 7 bases and J dropped 1 base, with 14 bases sitting between them. The CDR3 sequence is 14 residues long.